The 24 T cell receptor beta chains reported below all come from one sample, sequenced in a study of blood T cell repertoires in COVID-19. Only in-frame clones appear in the TCRdb table, and some are missing; sequencing was by immunoSEQ multiplex PCR. Altogether approximately 440,000 clones are present, roughly 91% being singletons, with the ten largest covering 0.6%. The sequenced sample consisted of PBMCs or T cells enriched from blood (not recorded which). The source is a man aged 18 to 30 who had recovered from COVID-19.

The chain couples TRBV15 to TRBJ2-7, with 7 bases that match TRBD1. The CDR3 contains 14 residues. V lost 0 bases to trimming and J lost 6 bases; unmatched junction nucleotides: 5. Germline V gene data show CDR1 as LNHNV and CDR2 as YYDKDF (reference sequence). The CDR3 protein is CATSREGQVAEQYF. In DNA form, the CDR3 reads TGTGCCACCAGCAGAGAAGGACAGGTGGCCGAGCAGTACTTC. Full variable domain (outside the CDR3, taken from reference TRBV15 and TRBJ2-7): DAMVIQNPRYQVTQFGKPVTLSCSQTLNHNVMYWYQQKSSQAPKLLFHYYDKDFNNEADTPDNFQSRRPNTSFCFLDIRSPGLGDTAMYLCATSREGQVAEQYFGPGTRLTVT.

This rearrangement joins TRBV5-4 to TRBJ2-5; D gene uncertain. The V gene lost 0 bases and the J gene lost 2 bases, with 8 bases spanning the gap. The germline V gene has CDR1 SGHNT and CDR2 YYREEE (reference sequence). The CDR3 spans 14 residues. The CDR3 is CASSLEAGQETQYF. The CDR3, as DNA: TGTGCCAGCAGCTTGGAGGCAGGTCAAGAGACCCAGTACTTC.

J is TRBJ2-5 and V is TRBV6-5, with TRBD1 as a possible D gene (5 bases). The CDR3 loop spans 13 amino acids. Deletions cut 8 bases from V and 2 bases from J, with 12 bases between. The V gene's germline CDR1 is MNHEY and CDR2 SVGAGI. DNA for the CDR3: TGTGCCAGCGGGGCAGGCCCTCAAGAGACCCAGTACTTC. This translates into CASGAGPQETQYF.

The chain links TRBV5-6 to TRBJ2-1, with a tentative D call TRBD1 (5 bases). The V end was cut by 2 bases, the J end by 1 base, with 13 bases between. The V gene's germline CDR1 is SGHDT and CDR2 YYEEEE. The CDR3 is 16 amino acids. For the CDR3, the DNA is TGTGCCAGCAGCTTCACAGGTGGGGATTCCTACAATGAGCAGTTCTTC. Its translation is CASSFTGGDSYNEQFF. Filled out from reference TRBV5-6 and TRBJ2-1, the complete variable domain reads DAGVTQSPTHLIKTRGQQVTLRCSPKSGHDTVSWYQQALGQGPQFIFQYYEEEERQRGNFPDRFSGHQFPNYSSELNVNALLLGDSALYLCASSFTGGDSYNEQFFGPGTRLTVL.

The chain carries TRBV7-9 and TRBJ2-7, with D possibly TRBD1 on 6 matching bases. Per the germline V gene, CDR1 is SEHNR and CDR2 is FQNEAQ (reference sequence). Deletions cut 3 bases from V and 2 bases from J, with 14 bases between. CDR3 size: 15 residues. The CDR3 region is CASSLGDTGPYEQYF. DNA for the CDR3: TGTGCCAGCAGCTTGGGGGACACAGGGCCCTACGAGCAGTACTTC.

The chain has TRBV5-1 and TRBJ1-1; D possibly corresponds to TRBD1 (5 bases). The CDR3 covers 13 residues. Trimming left V 0 bases short and J 6 bases short, with 9 bases between. CDR1 and CDR2 (germline): SGHRS, YFSETQ. The CDR3 DNA follows: TGCGCCAGCAGCTTGGATCAGGGCTCTGAAGCTTTCTTT. It specifies CASSLDQGSEAFF.

The gene calls are TRBV12-3 or TRBV12-4 and TRBJ1-2, with D possibly matching TRBD1 (6 bases). The CDR3 has 13 amino acids. V was clipped by 5 bases and J by 4 bases, with 11 bases between them. The DNA of the CDR3 is TGTGCCAGCAGTATACAGGGTACCTATGGCTACACCTTC. Translated, it gives CASSIQGTYGYTF.

The chain links TRBV28 to TRBJ1-6, with 9 bases that match TRBD1. The CDR3 covers 16 residues. Germline values: CDR1 MDHEN, CDR2 SYDVKM. V trimming: 5 bases; J trimming: 9 bases; junction bases outside the gene matches: 11. This CDR3 reads CASSPPTGGNGSPLHF. Written as DNA, the CDR3 is TGTGCCAGCAGTCCCCCGACAGGGGGTAATGGTTCACCCCTCCACTTT.

This sequence joins TRBV7-9 and TRBJ2-1, with D tentatively TRBD2 (6 bases). This CDR3 contains 14 residues. Trimming cost V 5 bases and J 7 bases, with 15 bases left between them. The germline V gene encodes CDR1 SEHNR and CDR2 FQNEAQ (reference sequence). The CDR3 coding sequence is TGTGCCAGCAGCCCTCAACTAGCTGGGAATGAGCAGTTCTTC. Its protein is CASSPQLAGNEQFF.

The chain is built from TRBV7-9 and TRBJ1-1, with unresolved D. V lost 0 bases and J lost 1, with 9 bases in between. Germline CDR1 SEHNR, CDR2 FQNEAQ (reference sequence). This CDR3 is 15 amino acids long. This CDR3 is CASSLAEAANTEAFF. In nucleotides, the CDR3 is TGTGCCAGCAGCTTAGCCGAGGCCGCGAACACTGAAGCTTTCTTT. Filled out from reference TRBV7-9 and TRBJ1-1, the complete variable domain reads DTGVSQNPRHKITKRGQNVTFRCDPISEHNRLYWYRQTLGQGPEFLTYFQNEAQLEKSRLLSDRFSAERPKGSFSTLEIQRTEQGDSAMYLCASSLAEAANTEAFFGQGTRLTVV.

This rearrangement joins TRBV5-1 to TRBJ2-1; D is perhaps TRBD2 (6 bases). Trimming cost V 5 bases and J 9 bases, with 24 bases left between them. Germline V gene lookup returns CDR1 SGHRS and CDR2 YFSETQ. The CDR3 is made up of 16 amino acids. The CDR3 nucleotides read TGCGCCAGCAGTTTCCCGGAGGGAGGCCGGCGGGGTGAGCAGTTCTTC. Its protein is CASSFPEGGRRGEQFF. The complete variable domain, with remaining parts taken from reference TRBV5-1 and TRBJ2-1, reads KAGVTQTPRYLIKTRGQQVTLSCSPISGHRSVSWYQQTPGQGLQFLFEYFSETQRNKGNFPGRFSGRQFSNSRSEMNVSTLELGDSALYLCASSFPEGGRRGEQFFGPGTRLTVL.

This clone was seen only a few times. The genes are TRBV18 and TRBJ1-1; D not resolved. The CDR3 runs to 13 residues. Germline V gene data show CDR1 as KGHSH and CDR2 as LQKENI. Trimming took 0 bases from V and 6 from J, leaving 8 bases between them. CDR3 sequence (DNA): TGTGCCAGCTCACCACCCGGTACTGCTGAAGCTTTCTTT. Protein product: CASSPPGTAEAFF.

This rearrangement joins TRBV4-2 to TRBJ2-2, with 10 nucleotides matching TRBD2. The J segment lost 5 bases and the V segment lost 4 bases, leaving 10 bases of the junction unmatched. The CDR3 runs to 17 residues. Germline CDR1 is LGHNA and CDR2 is YNFKEQ. The CDR3 loop is CASSLGLAASSTGELFF. The CDR3 coding sequence is TGTGCCAGCAGCCTCGGACTAGCGGCTTCCTCTACCGGGGAGCTGTTTTTT.

The V gene is TRBV20-1, the J gene TRBJ2-1; no definite D call. This CDR3 spans 10 amino acids. Trimming took 6 bases from V and 4 from J, leaving 4 bases between them. CDR1 is DFQATT and CDR2 is SNEGSKA in the germline V gene (reference sequence). The CDR3 bases are TGCAGTGCCCAGTACAATGAGCAGTTCTTC. Amino acid sequence: CSAQYNEQFF.

The CDR3 nucleotides read TGTGCCAGCAGCCTGGAGGGAGGTAGCTATGGCTACACCTTC. It codes for CASSLEGGSYGYTF. The chain links TRBV28 to TRBJ1-2; no clear D gene. Germline lookup yields CDR1 MDHEN and CDR2 SYDVKM. With 6 bases removed from V and 4 bases from J, the gap between germline ends came to 15 bases. This CDR3 has 14 residues.

This rearrangement joins TRBV18 to TRBJ1-1, with 8 bases identical to TRBD1. V lost 6 bases and J lost 6; bases outside the gene matches: 12. The length of the CDR3 is 15 residues. Germline-derived CDR1 and CDR2 are KGHSH and LQKENI. The CDR3: CASSTIQGETAEAFF. CDR3 sequence (DNA): TGTGCCAGCTCCACCATACAGGGGGAAACTGCTGAAGCTTTCTTT.

This clone occurred once. The chain uses TRBV5-4 and TRBJ2-6, with D possibly matching TRBD2 (5 bases). Germline values: CDR1 SGHNT, CDR2 YYREEE (reference sequence). The CDR3 extends over 15 amino acids. The V and J ends lost 3 bases and 0 bases respectively, with 7 bases between them. This chain's CDR3 is CASSSGSSGANVLTF. CDR3 DNA: TGTGCCAGCAGCTCGGGAAGCTCTGGGGCCAACGTCCTGACTTTC.

This chain uses TRBV29-1 with TRBJ2-1; D may be TRBD1 (6 bases). Deletions cut 4 bases from V and 3 bases from J, with 13 bases between. This CDR3 region has 14 residues. The germline CDR1 and CDR2 sequences are SQVTM and ANQGSEA. Written as DNA, the CDR3 is TGCAGCGTTGGGGGGACAAACGACTACAATGAGCAGTTCTTC. It codes for CSVGGTNDYNEQFF.

The V and J genes are TRBV5-1 and TRBJ1-3; 8 nucleotides line up with TRBD1. This CDR3 region has 16 residues. J was trimmed by 2 bases and V by 3 bases; bases with no gene match: 7. Germline values: CDR1 SGHRS, CDR2 YFSETQ. In DNA, the CDR3 is TGCGCCAGCAGCTCAGACAGGGGTGGAGCTGGAAACACCATATATTTT. It specifies CASSSDRGGAGNTIYF.

The chain is built from TRBV2 and TRBJ1-1; 9 nucleotides match TRBD1. The CDR3 contains 16 residues. Germline values: CDR1 SNHLY, CDR2 FYNNEI. V lost 6 bases, J lost 0 bases, and 8 bases stayed unmatched. This CDR3 is CASRPTGGGVNTEAFF. CDR3 nucleotide sequence: TGTGCCAGCAGGCCCACAGGGGGCGGCGTGAACACTGAAGCTTTCTTT.

This chain uses TRBV18 with TRBJ2-1; perhaps TRBD2 as D (5 bases). Trimming took 6 bases from V and 4 from J, leaving 22 bases between them. In germline, CDR1 is KGHSH, CDR2 LQKENI. This CDR3 has 17 residues. The CDR3 protein is CASSPMFGGSKYNEQFF. The CDR3 bases are TGTGCCAGCTCTCCCATGTTTGGCGGGTCCAAATACAATGAGCAGTTCTTC.

The rearrangement links TRBV10-3 to TRBJ2-1; 10 bases map to TRBD1. Trimming took 5 bases from V and 7 from J; bases not matched to a gene: 5. There are 14 residues in the CDR3. Germline CDR1 and CDR2: ENHRY and SYGVKD. The CDR3 region is CAISPPGQGNEQFF. DNA for the CDR3: TGTGCCATCAGTCCACCGGGACAGGGGAATGAGCAGTTCTTC.

This chain links TRBV4-1 with TRBJ1-1, with D perhaps matching TRBD1 (6 bases). V was trimmed by 4 bases and J by 5 bases, leaving 14 bases between them. The length of the CDR3 is 14 residues. CDR1 is MGHRA, CDR2 YSYEKL, per germline. The CDR3, as DNA: TGCGCCAGCAGCCCGGAACAGGGTTGGACTGAAGCTTTCTTT. It codes for CASSPEQGWTEAFF.

This clone was found a few times. V gene TRBV6-1 combines with J gene TRBJ1-6, with 8 bases matching TRBD1. Germline V CDR1 and CDR2: MNHNS, SASEGT. V lost 1 base to trimming and J lost 9 bases; unmatched junction nucleotides: 8. The CDR3 totals 16 residues. Written as DNA, the CDR3 is TGTGCCAGCAGTGAAGGCAGGACAGGGCCCGGTTCACCCCTCCACTTT. This gives the protein CASSEGRTGPGSPLHF.